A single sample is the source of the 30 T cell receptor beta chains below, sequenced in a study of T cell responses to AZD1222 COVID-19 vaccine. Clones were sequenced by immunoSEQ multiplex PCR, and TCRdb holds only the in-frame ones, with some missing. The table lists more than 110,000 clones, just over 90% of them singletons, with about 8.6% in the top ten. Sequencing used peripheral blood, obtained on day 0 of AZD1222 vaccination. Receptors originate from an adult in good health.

The CDR3 region has the DNA TGTGCCAGTAGTTGGGGGGGAAGCAATCAGCCCCAGCATTTT. The encoded protein is CASSWGGSNQPQHF. The gene calls are TRBV19 and TRBJ1-5; perhaps TRBD1 as D (5 bases). Per the germline V gene, CDR1 is LNHDA and CDR2 is SQIVND (reference sequence). Trimming shortened V by 5 bases and J by 1 base, and 9 bases separated the two germline ends. The CDR3 totals 14 residues.

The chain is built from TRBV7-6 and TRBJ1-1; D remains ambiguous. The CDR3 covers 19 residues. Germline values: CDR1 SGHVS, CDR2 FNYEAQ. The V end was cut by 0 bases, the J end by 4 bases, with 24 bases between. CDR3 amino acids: CASSLAGSGDLLPGTEAFF. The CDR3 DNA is TGTGCCAGCAGCTTAGCTGGAAGTGGGGATTTATTACCAGGCACTGAAGCTTTCTTT.

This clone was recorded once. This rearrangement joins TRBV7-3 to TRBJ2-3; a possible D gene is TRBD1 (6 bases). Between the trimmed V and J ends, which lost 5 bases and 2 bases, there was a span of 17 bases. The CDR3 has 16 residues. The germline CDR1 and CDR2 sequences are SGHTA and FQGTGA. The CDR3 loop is CASSLSAGENTDTQYF. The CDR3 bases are TGTGCCAGCAGCCTCTCTGCAGGGGAGAACACAGATACGCAGTATTTT.

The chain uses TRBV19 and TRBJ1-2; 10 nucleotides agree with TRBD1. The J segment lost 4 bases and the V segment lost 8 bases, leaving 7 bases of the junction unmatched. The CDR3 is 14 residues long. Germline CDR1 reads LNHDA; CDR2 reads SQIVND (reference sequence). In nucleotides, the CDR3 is TGTGCCAGTGAAGGGACAGGGGTCATCTATGGCTACACCTTC. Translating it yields CASEGTGVIYGYTF.

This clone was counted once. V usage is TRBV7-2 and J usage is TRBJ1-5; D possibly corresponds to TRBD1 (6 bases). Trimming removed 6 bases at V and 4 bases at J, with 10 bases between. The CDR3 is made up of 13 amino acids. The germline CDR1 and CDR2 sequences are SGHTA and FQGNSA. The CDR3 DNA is TGTGCCAGCAGTGAACAGGGTAATCAGCCCCAGCATTTT. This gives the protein CASSEQGNQPQHF. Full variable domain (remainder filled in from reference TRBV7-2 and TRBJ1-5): GAGVSQSPSNKVTEKGKDVELRCDPISGHTALYWYRQSLGQGLEFLIYFQGNSAPDKSGLPSDRFSAERTGGSVSTLTIQRTQQEDSAVYLCASSEQGNQPQHFGDGTRLSIL.

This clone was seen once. The CDR3 sequence is CASSLDGTEAFF. In DNA form, the CDR3 reads TGTGCCAGCAGCTTAGACGGAACTGAAGCTTTCTTT. The chain is built from TRBV11-3 and TRBJ1-1; D not resolved. This CDR3 has 12 amino acids. Trimming removed 0 bases from V and 5 bases from J, with 4 bases in between. Germline CDR1 SGHNT, CDR2 YENEEA.

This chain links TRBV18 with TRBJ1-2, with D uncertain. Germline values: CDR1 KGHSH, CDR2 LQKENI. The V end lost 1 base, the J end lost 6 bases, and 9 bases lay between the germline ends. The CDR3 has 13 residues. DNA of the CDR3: TGTGCCAGCTCACCACAGAATATGCATGGCTACACCTTC. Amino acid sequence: CASSPQNMHGYTF.

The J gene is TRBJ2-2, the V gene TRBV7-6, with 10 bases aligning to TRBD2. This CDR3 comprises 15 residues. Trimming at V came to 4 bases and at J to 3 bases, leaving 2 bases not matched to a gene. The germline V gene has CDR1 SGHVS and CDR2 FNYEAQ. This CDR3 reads CASSSAGGYTGELFF. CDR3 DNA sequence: TGTGCCAGCAGCTCAGCGGGGGGGTACACCGGGGAGCTGTTTTTT.

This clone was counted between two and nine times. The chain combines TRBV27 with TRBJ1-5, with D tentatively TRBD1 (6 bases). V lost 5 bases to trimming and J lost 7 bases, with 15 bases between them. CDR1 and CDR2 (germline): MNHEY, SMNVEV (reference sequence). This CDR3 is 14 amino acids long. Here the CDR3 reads CASSLVGQGQPQHF. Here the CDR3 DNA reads TGTGCCAGCAGTCTAGTGGGGCAGGGGCAGCCCCAGCATTTT.

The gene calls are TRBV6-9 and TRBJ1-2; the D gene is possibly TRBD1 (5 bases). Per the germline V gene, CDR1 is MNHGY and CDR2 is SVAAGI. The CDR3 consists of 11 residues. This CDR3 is CALGGPYGYTF. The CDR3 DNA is TGTGCGTTGGGGGGTCCTTATGGCTACACCTTC.

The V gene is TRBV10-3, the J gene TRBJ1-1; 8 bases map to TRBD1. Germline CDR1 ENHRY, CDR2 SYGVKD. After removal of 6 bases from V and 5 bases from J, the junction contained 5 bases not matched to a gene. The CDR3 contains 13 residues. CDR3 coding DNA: TGTGCCATCAGCCTACAGGGGGGGACTGAAGCTTTCTTT. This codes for CAISLQGGTEAFF.

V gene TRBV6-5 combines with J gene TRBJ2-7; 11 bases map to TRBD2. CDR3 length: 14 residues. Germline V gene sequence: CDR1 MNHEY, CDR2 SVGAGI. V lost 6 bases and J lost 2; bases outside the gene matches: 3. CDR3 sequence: CASRNSGGAYEQYF. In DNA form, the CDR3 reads TGTGCCAGCAGAAATAGCGGGGGGGCCTACGAGCAGTACTTC.

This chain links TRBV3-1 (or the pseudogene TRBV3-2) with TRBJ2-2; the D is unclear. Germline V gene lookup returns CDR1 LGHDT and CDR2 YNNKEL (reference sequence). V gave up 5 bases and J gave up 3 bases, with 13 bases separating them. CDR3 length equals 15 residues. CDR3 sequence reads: CASSAQSGYTGELFF. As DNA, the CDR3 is TGTGCCAGCAGCGCACAGTCCGGCTACACCGGGGAGCTGTTTTTT.

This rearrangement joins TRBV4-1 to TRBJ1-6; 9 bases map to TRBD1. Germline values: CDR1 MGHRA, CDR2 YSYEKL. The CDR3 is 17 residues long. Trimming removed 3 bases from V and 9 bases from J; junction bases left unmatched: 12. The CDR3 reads CASSHRDRERTGSPLHF. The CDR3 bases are TGCGCCAGCAGCCACCGGGACAGGGAGCGAACGGGTTCACCCCTCCACTTT.

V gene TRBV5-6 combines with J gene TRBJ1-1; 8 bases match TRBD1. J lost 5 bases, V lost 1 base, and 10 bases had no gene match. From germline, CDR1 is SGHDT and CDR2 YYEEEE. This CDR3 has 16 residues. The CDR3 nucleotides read TGTGCCAGCAGCTTGCGCCAGGGGGCATTTATTACTGAAGCTTTCTTT. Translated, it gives CASSLRQGAFITEAFF. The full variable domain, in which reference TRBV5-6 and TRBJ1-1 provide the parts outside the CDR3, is DAGVTQSPTHLIKTRGQQVTLRCSPKSGHDTVSWYQQALGQGPQFIFQYYEEEERQRGNFPDRFSGHQFPNYSSELNVNALLLGDSALYLCASSLRQGAFITEAFFGQGTRLTVV.

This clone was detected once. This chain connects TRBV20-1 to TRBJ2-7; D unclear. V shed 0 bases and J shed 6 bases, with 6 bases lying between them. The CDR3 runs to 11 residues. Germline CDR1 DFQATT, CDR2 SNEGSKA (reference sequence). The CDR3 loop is CSAREYREQYF. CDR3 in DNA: TGCAGTGCTAGAGAATATCGCGAGCAGTACTTC.

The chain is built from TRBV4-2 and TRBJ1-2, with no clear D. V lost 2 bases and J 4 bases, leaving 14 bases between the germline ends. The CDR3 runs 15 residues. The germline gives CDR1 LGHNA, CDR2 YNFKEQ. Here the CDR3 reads CASSQTVVDGYGYTF. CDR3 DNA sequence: TGTGCCAGCAGCCAAACGGTAGTCGATGGCTATGGCTACACCTTC.

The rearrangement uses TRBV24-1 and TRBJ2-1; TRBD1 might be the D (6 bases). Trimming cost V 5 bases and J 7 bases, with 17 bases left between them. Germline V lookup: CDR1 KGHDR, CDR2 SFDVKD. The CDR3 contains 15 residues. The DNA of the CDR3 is TGTGCCACCAGTGGAGGGCAGGGGCTTATGAATGAGCAGTTCTTC. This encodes CATSGGQGLMNEQFF.

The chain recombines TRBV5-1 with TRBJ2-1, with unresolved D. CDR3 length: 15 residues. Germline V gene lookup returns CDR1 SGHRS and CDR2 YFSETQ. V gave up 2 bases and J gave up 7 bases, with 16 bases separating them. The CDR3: CASSLAVDPSNEQFF. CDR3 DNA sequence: TGCGCCAGCAGCTTAGCAGTAGACCCCTCAAATGAGCAGTTCTTC. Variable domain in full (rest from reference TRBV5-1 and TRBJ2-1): KAGVTQTPRYLIKTRGQQVTLSCSPISGHRSVSWYQQTPGQGLQFLFEYFSETQRNKGNFPGRFSGRQFSNSRSEMNVSTLELGDSALYLCASSLAVDPSNEQFFGPGTRLTVL.

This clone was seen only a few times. CDR3: CSASRRETNYGYTF. CDR3 bases: TGCAGTGCTAGTCGGCGGGAAACTAACTATGGCTACACCTTC. The chain recombines TRBV20-1 with TRBJ1-2; D is unresolved. The CDR3 has 14 residues. Germline loops: CDR1 DFQATT, CDR2 SNEGSKA (reference sequence). The germline V and J ends were trimmed by 3 bases and 0 bases, with 11 bases remaining between them.

The CDR3: CASSWGQGVYEQYF. The DNA for the CDR3 is TGTGCCAGCAGTTGGGGACAGGGGGTCTACGAGCAGTACTTC. The genes are TRBV28 and TRBJ2-7, with 11 bases lining up with TRBD1. The CDR3 has 14 residues. CDR1 is MDHEN and CDR2 is SYDVKM in the germline V gene. J was trimmed by 3 bases and V by 4 bases; bases with no gene match: 2.

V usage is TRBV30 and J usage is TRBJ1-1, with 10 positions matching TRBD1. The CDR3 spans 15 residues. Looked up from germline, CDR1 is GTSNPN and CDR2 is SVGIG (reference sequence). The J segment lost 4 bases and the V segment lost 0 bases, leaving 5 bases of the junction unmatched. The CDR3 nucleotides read TGTGCCTGGAGTGTAAAGGGACAGGGGCGCACTGAAGCTTTCTTT. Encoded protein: CAWSVKGQGRTEAFF.

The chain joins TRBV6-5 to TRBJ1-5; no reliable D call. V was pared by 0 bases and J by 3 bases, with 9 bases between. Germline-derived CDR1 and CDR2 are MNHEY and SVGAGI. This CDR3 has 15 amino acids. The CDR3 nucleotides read TGTGCCAGCAGTTACTCGAACAGCCCCAATCAGCCCCAGCATTTT. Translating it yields CASSYSNSPNQPQHF.

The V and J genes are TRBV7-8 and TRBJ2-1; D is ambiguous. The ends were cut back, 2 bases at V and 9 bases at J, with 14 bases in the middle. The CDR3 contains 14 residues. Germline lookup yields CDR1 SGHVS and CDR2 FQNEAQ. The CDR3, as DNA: TGTGCCAGCAGCTTAAAATCGGTAGGACGTGAGCAGTTCTTC. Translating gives CASSLKSVGREQFF.

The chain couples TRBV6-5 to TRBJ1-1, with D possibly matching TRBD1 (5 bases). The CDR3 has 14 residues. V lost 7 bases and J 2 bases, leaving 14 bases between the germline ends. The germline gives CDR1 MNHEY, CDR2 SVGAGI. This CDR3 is CASTQWGVNTEAFF. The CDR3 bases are TGTGCCAGCACTCAATGGGGGGTTAACACTGAAGCTTTCTTT.

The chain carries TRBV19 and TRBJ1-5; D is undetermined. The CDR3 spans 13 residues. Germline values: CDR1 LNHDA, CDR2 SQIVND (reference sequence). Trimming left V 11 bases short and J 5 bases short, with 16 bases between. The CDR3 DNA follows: TGTGCCTCCGGGCTCATGGCACATCAGCCCCAGCATTTT. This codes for CASGLMAHQPQHF.

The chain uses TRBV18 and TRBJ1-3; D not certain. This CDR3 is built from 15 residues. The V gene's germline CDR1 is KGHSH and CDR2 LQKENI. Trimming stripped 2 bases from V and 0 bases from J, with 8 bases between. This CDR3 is CASSPNSNSGNTIYF. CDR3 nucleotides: TGTGCCAGCTCACCAAACAGCAACTCTGGAAACACCATATATTTT.

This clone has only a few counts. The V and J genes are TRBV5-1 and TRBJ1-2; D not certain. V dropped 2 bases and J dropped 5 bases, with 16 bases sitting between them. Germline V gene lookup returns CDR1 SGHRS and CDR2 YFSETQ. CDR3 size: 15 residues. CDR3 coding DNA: TGCGCCAGCAGCTTTGGGCAGGCAATGTATTATGGCTACACCTTC. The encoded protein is CASSFGQAMYYGYTF. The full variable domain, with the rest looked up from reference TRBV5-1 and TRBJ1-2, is KAGVTQTPRYLIKTRGQQVTLSCSPISGHRSVSWYQQTPGQGLQFLFEYFSETQRNKGNFPGRFSGRQFSNSRSEMNVSTLELGDSALYLCASSFGQAMYYGYTFGSGTRLTVV.

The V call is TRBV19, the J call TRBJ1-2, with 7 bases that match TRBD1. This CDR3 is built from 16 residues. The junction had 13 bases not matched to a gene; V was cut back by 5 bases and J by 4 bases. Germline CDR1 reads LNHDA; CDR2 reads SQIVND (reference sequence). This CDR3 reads CASSALSDRMGYGYTF. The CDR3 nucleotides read TGTGCCAGTAGTGCGCTATCGGACAGGATGGGCTATGGCTACACCTTC.

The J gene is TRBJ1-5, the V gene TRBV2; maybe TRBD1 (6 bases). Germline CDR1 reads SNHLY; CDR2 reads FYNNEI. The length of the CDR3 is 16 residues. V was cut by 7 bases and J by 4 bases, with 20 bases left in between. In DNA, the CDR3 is TGTGCCAGCACCCCCAGGGGAGGGCGGGGTAATCAGCCCCAGCATTTT. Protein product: CASTPRGGRGNQPQHF.